This TCR beta chain was found in a study of control samples from healthy donors and cancer patients. Some clones are missing from TCRdb's copy, which holds only in-frame ones; the method was immunoSEQ multiplex PCR. The sample records 70,000 or so clones, roughly 84% being singletons. CDR3 size: 14 residues. Germline CDR1 is MGHDK and CDR2 is SYGVNS. The germline V and J ends were trimmed by 4 bases and 2 bases, with 10 bases remaining between them. The sample was blood. The sequence came from a man between 45 and 60 years old in good health. The J gene is TRBJ2-3, the V gene TRBV25-1; possible D gene TRBD2, 6 bases. The CDR3 coding sequence is TGTGCCAGCAGTGCGGAGGGGAACACAGATACGCAGTATTTT. The encoded protein is CASSAEGNTDTQYF.